The rows below give T cell receptor beta chains drawn from one sample of a study of shared clonotypes between healthy human individuals. Generated by immunoSEQ multiplex PCR, the TCRdb table keeps only in-frame clones and is missing some. This sample has around 2,000,000 clones, with approximately 95% found just once. The source material was naive CD8+ T cells sorted from blood. The receptors come from a young man in good health. The CDR3 runs from the conserved cysteine through the conserved F or W. A D gene is named only where the DNA matches it firmly. Rows may omit the clone size; those that give it use once, few, many or a size class.

cdr3_nt cdr3_aa v_call d_call j_call clone_size
TGTGCCTGGGACGTTCAAGGTAGCGGGAGGGCCAATGAGCAGTTCTTC CAWDVQGSGRANEQFF TRBV30 TRBD2 TRBJ2-1 once
TGTGCCAGCAGTTTAGTCAGGGACAATTCACCCCTCCACTTT CASSLVRDNSPLHF TRBV28 - TRBJ1-6 few
TGTGCCAGCAGTGAAGAGGGACAGGGTTGGTACGAGCAGTACTTC CASSEEGQGWYEQYF TRBV2 TRBD1 TRBJ2-7 -
TGTGCCAGCAGCACGCCGACAGGGGCCATCTACGAGCAGTACTTC CASSTPTGAIYEQYF TRBV7-9 TRBD1 TRBJ2-7 -
TGCGCCAGCAGCTTGGGGGGGACTGACGACGAGCAGTACTTC CASSLGGTDDEQYF TRBV5-1 - TRBJ2-7 -
TGTGCCAGCAGCGTAGAACCTAGCGGGAGTGCAGATACGCAGTATTTT CASSVEPSGSADTQYF TRBV9 TRBD2 TRBJ2-3 -
TGCGCCAGCAGCAGGACACATACGCAGTATTTT CASSRTHTQYF TRBV5-1 - TRBJ2-3 -
TGTGCCAGCAGCTTAGGGGCGGTTAGCACAGATACGCAGTATTTT CASSLGAVSTDTQYF TRBV7-2 - TRBJ2-3 -
TGCGCCAGCAGCTTGGCGGGGACTAGCGGGATAATCGGCTACACCGGGGAGCTGTTTTTT CASSLAGTSGIIGYTGELFF TRBV5-1 TRBD2 TRBJ2-2 once
TGTGCCTGGAGTAGGAGCGGGGGGAGTGAGCAGTTCTTC CAWSRSGGSEQFF TRBV30 TRBD2 TRBJ2-1 -
TGTGCCAGCAGCGACGGGACTAGCGGTGGGAGCTCCTACGAGCAGTACTTC CASSDGTSGGSSYEQYF TRBV9 TRBD2 TRBJ2-7 -
TGTGCCAGCAGCTGGGGAGAACACTCTGGAAACACCATATATTTT CASSWGEHSGNTIYF TRBV7-9 - TRBJ1-3 -
TGTGCCAGCAGTGAAGGGTCCGGATTATTGTATGGCTACACCTTC CASSEGSGLLYGYTF TRBV6-1 - TRBJ1-2 -
TGCGCCAGCAGCCAAGAGGTAGGAGAAGTGAAGTTCTTC CASSQEVGEVKFF TRBV4-3 - TRBJ2-1 -
TGTGCCAGCAGTCCCGACAGGGCCTACGAGCAGTACTTC CASSPDRAYEQYF TRBV27 TRBD1 TRBJ2-7 -
TGCGCCAGCAGCCAAGATACAGGGTTGTACACTGAAGCTTTCTTT CASSQDTGLYTEAFF TRBV4-1 - TRBJ1-1 -
TGTGCCAGCAGCCTCTTAGGACTCTCTACCTCCTACAATGAGCAGTTCTTC CASSLLGLSTSYNEQFF TRBV27 - TRBJ2-1 -
TGTGCCAGCAGCTTATGGGGACTAGGGCTGTTCTTC CASSLWGLGLFF TRBV11-2 TRBD2 TRBJ2-1 -
TGTGCCAGCAGTTTACTAGCGTCGGGCACCGGGGAGCTGTTTTTT CASSLLASGTGELFF TRBV7-8 TRBD2 TRBJ2-2 -
TGCGCCAGCAGCCAAGATATCGGAGCAGATACGCAGTATTTT CASSQDIGADTQYF TRBV4-3 - TRBJ2-3 -
TGCGCCAGCAGCCGTTTGAGGCAGGGGGCAGACGGCACTGAAGCTTTCTTT CASSRLRQGADGTEAFF TRBV5-1 TRBD1 TRBJ1-1 -
TGTGCCAGCAGTCCGTCGGGCGGGACCGGGGAGCTGTTTTTT CASSPSGGTGELFF TRBV28 - TRBJ2-2 -
TGTGCCAGCAGCTTAGTCGGACTAGCGGGCTTTGGGGATACGCAGTATTTT CASSLVGLAGFGDTQYF TRBV7-9 TRBD2 TRBJ2-3 -
TGCGCCAGCAGCTTGGCCGGGGGCGCCCATGAGCAGTTCTTC CASSLAGGAHEQFF TRBV5-1 - TRBJ2-1 -
TGTGCCAGCTCACCAAACACTGAAGCTTTCTTT CASSPNTEAFF TRBV18 - TRBJ1-1 -
TGTGCCAGCAGTTACGGAGAGGACGGGGACTATGGCTACACCTTC CASSYGEDGDYGYTF TRBV6-5 - TRBJ1-2 -
TGTGCCAGCAGTTATAGGGGCCCCTACGAGCAGTACTTC CASSYRGPYEQYF TRBV6-5 - TRBJ2-7 -
TGTGCCAGCAGCCACCGGGACAGGGTGGACAATGAGCAGTTCTTC CASSHRDRVDNEQFF TRBV7-2 TRBD1 TRBJ2-1 -
TGTGCCAGCAGCCCACTTGGCGGGGGGGAAGAGACCCAGTACTTC CASSPLGGGEETQYF TRBV7-9 TRBD2 TRBJ2-5 once
TGTGCCAGCAGCTTGACAGGAGGGAACTATGGCTACACCTTC CASSLTGGNYGYTF TRBV7-9 - TRBJ1-2 -
TGCGCCAGCAGCCAAGATTGGACGGGAGGGTACAATGAGCAGTTCTTC CASSQDWTGGYNEQFF TRBV4-3 TRBD2 TRBJ2-1 -
TGTGCCAGCACTCAAAGCGGGGGGGCCTACAATGAGCAGTTCTTC CASTQSGGAYNEQFF TRBV2 TRBD2 TRBJ2-1 -
TGTGCCAGCAGCGTAGGGCTAGCCACGAACACCGGGGAGCTGTTTTTT CASSVGLATNTGELFF TRBV9 - TRBJ2-2 -
TGTGCCAGCAGCTTAGCGCATGGGGAGGTTATGAACACTGAAGCTTTCTTT CASSLAHGEVMNTEAFF TRBV11-2 - TRBJ1-1 -
TGTGCCAGCAGTCTGACAGGGGGTTCGGCTGGCTACACCTTC CASSLTGGSAGYTF TRBV27 TRBD1 TRBJ1-2 -
TGTGCCAGCAGCTTAGGGGGGGGAAGAGCGCCCAACACCGGGGAGCTGTTTTTT CASSLGGGRAPNTGELFF TRBV11-3 TRBD2 TRBJ2-2 -
TGTGCCAGCAGTTATGGTCCGGGACAGCCTTCCTACGAGCAGTACTTC CASSYGPGQPSYEQYF TRBV6-5 TRBD1 TRBJ2-7 -
TGTGCCAGCAGCGGACAGGGGCTCTATGGCTACACCTTC CASSGQGLYGYTF TRBV2 TRBD1 TRBJ1-2 -
TGTGCCAGCAGAGACTGGAATCAGCCCCAGCATTTT CASRDWNQPQHF TRBV2 - TRBJ1-5 -
TGTGCCAGCAGGAAGGGGAGGCCAACCCCAAGCTCCTACGAGCAGTACTTC CASRKGRPTPSSYEQYF TRBV2 - TRBJ2-7 once
TGTGCCAGCAGTGAAATGGCAGCCGGGGAGAGAAACACCATATATTTT CASSEMAAGERNTIYF TRBV6-1 - TRBJ1-3 once
TGTGCCAGCAGCTTTTGGGTTCCCTACGAGCAGTACTTC CASSFWVPYEQYF TRBV5-6 - TRBJ2-7 -
TGTGCCAGCAGTTACGGGACGAGGAATTCACCCCTCCACTTT CASSYGTRNSPLHF TRBV6-5 - TRBJ1-6 -
TGTGCCAGCGCAATCACAGGGGCAGATACGCAGTATTTT CASAITGADTQYF TRBV27 TRBD1 TRBJ2-3 -
TGTGCCCGCAGTGGGACAGGGGACGCGGGGGGGGTCTCCTACGAGCAGTACTTC CARSGTGDAGGVSYEQYF TRBV28 - TRBJ2-7 -
TGCGCCAGCAGCCAGGGGACACTAGCTAATGAAAAACTGTTTTTT CASSQGTLANEKLFF TRBV4-1 - TRBJ1-4 -